The TCR beta chain under discussion was sequenced for a study of blood T cell repertoires in COVID-19. This CDR3 has 17 residues. Seattle patient enrollment occurred during active infection, with longitudinal follow-up thereafter. Original analysis: It was from reference gene primer amplification that nucleated cell counts were estimated. TCRdb's table, derived via immunoSEQ multiplex PCR, lists solely in-frame clones and lacks some. V and J calls and clone size are given by that table; D and trimming were obtained from the DNA. The sample holds 350,000 to 400,000 clones, about 86% seen once. This chain connects TRBV21-1 to TRBJ2-7; TRBD1 reflects the table's D call only, with no check against the DNA. TRBV21-1 is listed as a pseudogene. The receptor was derived from a woman aged 55-70 years with COVID-19, enrolled during active disease. Sequencing was done on a sample of peripheral blood. CDR3 sequence (DNA): TGTGCCAGCAGCCCCGGGACAGGGCCTATAACTCACTACGAGCAGTACTTC. Encoded protein: CASSPGTGPITHYEQYF.